This T cell receptor (beta chain) came from a study of CD8+ T cells in alopecia areata. V shed 5 bases and J shed 4 bases, with 8 bases lying between them. The germline V gene has CDR1 SNHLY and CDR2 FYNNEI. The CDR3 has 12 residues. The study, taken as a whole, reports: Higher clonality and more expanded CD8+ clones appeared in lesional than normal scalp.

Sequencing templates came from extracted RNA that was reverse transcribed into cDNA. Sequenced by immunoSEQ multiplex PCR; TCRdb stores in-frame clones only, minus some. The sample has about 140,000 clones, more than 55% seen once. To note about this clone: Its antigen is unidentified.

This TCR came from a human donor in good health. The chain has TRBV2 and TRBJ1-1; D is possibly TRBD1 (6 bases). The sample consisted of CD8+ T cells sorted from blood. CDR3 DNA sequence: TGTGCCAGCAGTAGGGGGATCACTGAAGCTTTCTTT. This encodes CASSRGITEAFF.